Presented here are 17 T cell receptor beta chains from one specimen sequenced in a study of long-term antiretroviral therapy in people with HIV. The immunoSEQ assay was v3.0, run at survey level. The table came from immunoSEQ multiplex PCR; TCRdb's copy has only in-frame clones and leaves some out. The sample contains 30,000 or so clones, 95% to 98% of which appear only once. The sample in question was unsorted PBMCs, obtained 7.6 years after starting antiretroviral therapy. These receptors were taken from a man between 25 and 39 years old with HIV.

The J gene is TRBJ1-2, the V gene TRBV4-2, with 7 positions matching TRBD1. This CDR3 comprises 13 residues. The V gene end was trimmed by 6 bases and the J gene end by 4 bases; junction bases not matched to a gene: 5. Germline CDR1 and CDR2: LGHNA and YNFKEQ. CDR3 sequence (DNA): TGTGCCAGCAGGACAGGGTCGCCCTATGGCTACACCTTC. This encodes CASRTGSPYGYTF.

The chain combines TRBV19 with TRBJ1-4; 7 bases map to TRBD1. J gave up 6 bases and V 5 bases, and 9 bases lay outside the gene matches. The CDR3 is 15 residues long. Germline V gene data show CDR1 as LNHDA and CDR2 as SQIVND (reference sequence). CDR3: CASSPRQGGDEKLFF. The CDR3 DNA is TGTGCCAGTAGTCCAAGACAGGGTGGGGATGAAAAACTGTTTTTT.

The gene calls are TRBV7-9 and TRBJ1-1; D is ambiguous. V lost 5 bases and J lost 3, with 7 bases in between. CDR3 length: 12 residues. The V gene's germline CDR1 is SEHNR and CDR2 FQNEAQ (reference sequence). The CDR3 DNA reads as TGTGCCAGCAGCCGTGACTACACTGAAGCTTTCTTT. As protein: CASSRDYTEAFF.

The genes are TRBV7-2 and TRBJ2-7; D not certain. From germline, CDR1 is SGHTA and CDR2 FQGNSA. This CDR3 region has 14 residues. Trimming removed 1 base from V and 2 bases from J, with 9 bases in between. The CDR3 reads CASSLGAGPYEQYF. CDR3 nucleotide sequence: TGTGCCAGCAGCTTAGGGGCAGGCCCCTACGAGCAGTACTTC.

This chain uses TRBV19 with TRBJ2-1; 8 nucleotides line up with TRBD2. Germline CDR1 and CDR2: LNHDA and SQIVND (reference sequence). This CDR3 is built from 15 residues. Unmatched junction bases numbered 8, after V lost 5 bases and J lost 5 bases. CDR3 amino acids: CASSWSGGPNNEQFF. The CDR3 DNA reads TGTGCCAGTAGTTGGAGCGGGGGACCGAACAATGAGCAGTTCTTC. The full variable domain, its missing parts supplied by reference TRBV19 and TRBJ2-1, is DGGITQSPKYLFRKEGQNVTLSCEQNLNHDAMYWYRQDPGQGLRLIYYSQIVNDFQKGDIAEGYSVSREKKESFPLTVTSAQKNPTAFYLCASSWSGGPNNEQFFGPGTRLTVL.

V gene TRBV15 combines with J gene TRBJ1-2, with D perhaps matching TRBD1 (5 bases). The CDR3 length is 13 residues. Per germline, CDR1 LNHNV and CDR2 YYDKDF (reference sequence). V lost 5 bases, J lost 4 bases, and 11 bases lay in between. CDR3 region: CATSGDSAYGYTF. The CDR3 region has the DNA TGTGCCACCAGCGGTGACAGTGCCTATGGCTACACCTTC.

The CDR3, as DNA: TGTGCCATCAGTGCGACCGACAATCAGCCCCAGCATTTT. It is translated as CAISATDNQPQHF. This chain joins TRBV10-3 and TRBJ1-5; no definite D call. Germline assignment: CDR1 ENHRY and CDR2 SYGVKD. The CDR3 is 13 residues long. Trimming took 4 bases from V and 3 from J, leaving 7 bases between them.

V usage is TRBV4-2 and J usage is TRBJ2-3, with D unresolved. Germline CDR1 is LGHNA and CDR2 is YNFKEQ. The CDR3 is made up of 14 amino acids. The ends were cut back, 0 bases at V and 3 bases at J, with 7 bases in the middle. The CDR3 loop reads CASSQDAWTDTQYF. CDR3 bases: TGTGCCAGCAGCCAAGATGCGTGGACAGATACGCAGTATTTT.

This chain uses TRBV2 with TRBJ2-7; 8 bases are shared with TRBD1. From germline, CDR1 is SNHLY and CDR2 FYNNEI. Trimming removed 11 bases from V and 3 bases from J; junction bases left unmatched: 9. The CDR3 runs 13 residues. The CDR3 protein is CAGQGPAGYEQYF. In nucleotides, the CDR3 is TGTGCCGGACAGGGTCCAGCGGGCTACGAGCAGTACTTC.

The rearrangement uses TRBV7-9 and TRBJ1-1; D unclear. The CDR3 covers 14 residues. The germline gives CDR1 SEHNR, CDR2 FQNEAQ (reference sequence). Trimming took 2 bases from V and 1 from J, leaving 8 bases between them. The CDR3 here is CASSLRTANTEAFF. DNA for the CDR3: TGTGCCAGCAGCTTAAGAACAGCGAACACTGAAGCTTTCTTT.

This chain uses TRBV7-3 with TRBJ1-6, with TRBD1 matching over 7 bases. Germline CDR1 reads SGHTA; CDR2 reads FQGTGA. The V and J ends lost 5 bases and 7 bases, in that order; junction bases with no gene match: 5. The CDR3 loop spans 14 amino acids. The CDR3 is CASSLQGQNSPLHF. Here the CDR3 DNA reads TGTGCCAGCAGCCTACAGGGACAGAATTCACCCCTCCACTTT.

The V and J genes are TRBV2 and TRBJ2-7; 11 bases fit TRBD2. The germline CDR1 and CDR2 sequences are SNHLY and FYNNEI. With V trimmed by 6 bases and J by 2 bases, 3 bases remained unmatched. The CDR3 totals 14 residues. CDR3 amino acids: CASRATSGTYEQYF. Written as DNA, the CDR3 is TGTGCCAGCAGGGCGACTAGCGGGACCTACGAGCAGTACTTC.

This chain joins TRBV9 and TRBJ2-1; 8 bases are shared with TRBD1. The CDR3 is 15 amino acids. V dropped 6 bases and J dropped 4; count of bases not matched to a gene: 9. CDR1 is SGDLS, CDR2 YYNGEE, per germline. The DNA for the CDR3 is TGTGCCAGCACCGCTGGGAGACAGGGGTACAATGAGCAGTTCTTC. Translated, it gives CASTAGRQGYNEQFF.

A remark on this clone: Compared with germline, one end of the junction differs, possibly owing to a read error. V is TRBV7-6 and J is TRBJ1-5; 7 positions agree with TRBD1. The CDR3 extends over 14 amino acids. In germline, CDR1 is SGHVS, CDR2 FNYEAQ. The CDR3 region is CPRTQVGGWQPQHF. The CDR3, as DNA: TGTCCCAGGACCCAGGTAGGGGGCTGGCAGCCCCAGCATTTT.

The V call is TRBV7-9, the J call TRBJ1-4, with D uncertain. This CDR3 comprises 12 residues. Germline V CDR1 and CDR2: SEHNR, FQNEAQ (reference sequence). The V and J ends lost 5 bases and 6 bases respectively, with 7 bases between them. The CDR3 DNA reads as TGTGCCAGCAGCCTGACCTATGAAAAACTGTTTTTT. Protein: CASSLTYEKLFF.

The chain links TRBV6-6 to TRBJ2-7; 11 bases are shared with TRBD1. This CDR3 is 16 amino acids long. Germline V gene data show CDR1 as MNHNY and CDR2 as SVGAGI (reference sequence). J lost 1 base, V lost 1 base, and 3 bases had no gene match. DNA for the CDR3: TGTGCCAGCAGTTACTTAGGACAGGGGGCATCCTACGAGCAGTACTTC. It yields the protein CASSYLGQGASYEQYF.

The V gene is TRBV27, the J gene TRBJ1-1; tentatively, D is TRBD1 (5 bases). This CDR3 spans 15 amino acids. V was clipped by 3 bases and J by 5 bases, with 16 bases between them. Germline V gene lookup returns CDR1 MNHEY and CDR2 SMNVEV (reference sequence). The CDR3 is CASSLLGTGKTEAFF. CDR3 DNA sequence: TGTGCCAGCAGTTTGCTAGGGACGGGGAAGACTGAAGCTTTCTTT.